A selection of T cell receptor beta chains follows, all from one sample in a study of shared clonotypes between healthy human individuals. The assay was immunoSEQ multiplex PCR, and TCRdb's table has in-frame clones only and misses some. The table has roughly 2.2 million clones, around 90% seen once; the top ten hold around 0.38%. Material for sequencing was naive CD4+ T cells from PBMCs. The origin of the receptors is a man between 18 and 29 years old in good health. Some clones in this sample may be carry-over from other donors' samples. The CDR3 runs from the conserved cysteine through the conserved F or W. Each record gives: D gene, V gene, J gene, clone size, CDR3 protein, CDR3 DNA. A D gene is named only where the DNA matches it firmly. A row's size may be missing; if present it is once, few, many or a size class.

>TRBD2|TRBV28|TRBJ2-1|NA
CASSLSQGGSYEQFF
TGTGCCAGCAGTTTATCCCAGGGCGGGAGTTATGAGCAGTTCTTC
>NA|TRBV19|TRBJ1-4|NA
CASSTSRQNEKLFF
TGTGCCAGTAGTACCTCCCGACAGAATGAAAAACTGTTTTTT
>NA|TRBV28|TRBJ2-5|NA
CASSFGARGKGKTQYF
TGTGCCAGCAGTTTTGGGGCCAGGGGAAAGGGAAAGACCCAGTACTTC
>NA|TRBV5-4|TRBJ2-1|NA
CASSSRKSGYPYNEQFF
TGTGCCAGCAGCTCCCGAAAAAGCGGCTATCCCTACAATGAGCAGTTCTTC
>NA|TRBV28|TRBJ2-6|NA
CASSSVRGSGANVLTF
TGTGCCAGCAGTTCGGTAAGAGGATCTGGGGCCAACGTCCTGACTTTC
>TRBD1|TRBV2|TRBJ2-7|NA
CASRAGGAGYEQYF
TGTGCCAGCAGGGCAGGGGGCGCGGGCTACGAGCAGTACTTC
>NA|TRBV7-2|TRBJ1-2|once
CASSLGTANYGYTF
TGTGCCAGCAGCTTGGGTACAGCCAACTATGGCTACACCTTC
>NA|TRBV6-5|TRBJ1-2|NA
CASSHPVPGEDGYTF
TGTGCCAGCAGCCACCCCGTTCCGGGGGAAGACGGCTACACCTTC
>NA|TRBV6-6|TRBJ2-1|NA
CASSQGTINEQFF
TGTGCCAGCAGTCAAGGGACGATCAATGAGCAGTTCTTC
>NA|TRBV29-1|TRBJ2-5|NA
CSVEVAWGETQYF
TGCAGCGTTGAAGTTGCCTGGGGGGAGACCCAGTACTTC
>TRBD2|TRBV6-5|TRBJ2-3|NA
CASSPTSGRAGTQYF
TGTGCCAGCAGCCCGACTAGCGGGAGGGCGGGTACGCAGTATTTT